This T cell receptor (beta chain) came from a study of cytomegalovirus exposure and HLA in healthy donors. Study conclusions and caveats: Later analysis found that TCR beta chains associated with HLA were more clonally expanded than other, equally common chains.

Those who donated were healthy bone marrow donors. In the case of this clone: Its antigen is unidentified.

A multiplex PCR was run with 60 Vbeta primers and 13 Jbeta primers. The assay was immunoSEQ multiplex PCR, and TCRdb's table has in-frame clones only and misses some. The sample comprises 150,000 to 200,000 clones, just under 80% of which are singletons, and about 1.3% rests with the top ten. This clonotype was sampled from a man younger than 40 in good health and CMV-seronegative. The sequenced material came from PBMCs.

The CDR3 is CASSFDRGDTQYF. The DNA for the CDR3 is TGTGCCAGCAGCTTCGACAGGGGAGATACGCAGTATTTT. The rearrangement uses TRBV7-6 and TRBJ2-3, with 8 bases matching TRBD1. After removal of 3 bases from V and 5 bases from J, the junction contained 1 base not matched to a gene. Per the germline V gene, CDR1 is SGHVS and CDR2 is FNYEAQ. This CDR3 region has 13 residues.